The 26 T cell receptor beta chains below all came from one sample that was sequenced in a study of T cell responses to AZD1222 COVID-19 vaccine. Sequencing used immunoSEQ multiplex PCR; TCRdb keeps in-frame clones, though not all of them. The sample carries over 150,000 clones, 75% to 90% recorded once. This sample comprised peripheral blood, obtained on day 0 of AZD1222 vaccination. The receptors stem from an adult in good health.

V and J are TRBV11-2 and TRBJ2-1; 7 bases line up with TRBD2. The CDR3 covers 16 residues. In germline, CDR1 is SGHAT, CDR2 FQNNGV. Trimming cost V 5 bases and J 3 bases; bases outside gene matches: 10. The CDR3: CASSPQGGRLYNEQFF. CDR3 nucleotide sequence: TGTGCCAGCAGCCCCCAGGGCGGGAGACTCTACAATGAGCAGTTCTTC.

The chain uses TRBV4-2 and TRBJ2-2; TRBD2 aligns across 12 bases. This CDR3 spans 16 amino acids. V gave up 2 bases and J gave up 3 bases; unmatched junction bases: 1. The germline V gene has CDR1 LGHNA and CDR2 YNFKEQ. The CDR3 nucleotides are TGTGCCAGCAGCCAAAGACTAGCGGGAGACACCGGGGAGCTGTTTTTT. Its protein is CASSQRLAGDTGELFF.

The chain employs TRBV10-2 and TRBJ1-6; tentative D call: TRBD1 (6 bases). This CDR3 contains 12 residues. CDR1 is WSHSY and CDR2 is SAAADI in the germline V gene. With 1 base removed from V and 14 bases from J, the gap between germline ends came to 9 bases. The CDR3 sequence is CASSEWGHTLHF. The CDR3 DNA sequence: TGCGCCAGCAGTGAGTGGGGGCACACCCTCCACTTT.

The chain couples TRBV3-1 (or the pseudogene TRBV3-2) to TRBJ2-1; D unresolved. The CDR3 sequence is 11 residues long. CDR1 is LGHDT and CDR2 is YNNKEL in the germline V gene (reference sequence). With 0 bases removed from V and 15 bases from J, the gap between germline ends came to 9 bases. CDR3 residues: CASSQDLGRFF. The CDR3 region has the DNA TGTGCCAGCAGCCAAGATTTAGGAAGGTTCTTC.

The gene calls are TRBV6-4 and TRBJ1-1, with a possible D match to TRBD1 (5 bases). This CDR3 region has 14 residues. CDR1 and CDR2 (germline): MRHNA, SNTAGT. V was trimmed by 6 bases and J by 4 bases, leaving 15 bases between them. The CDR3 region has the DNA TGTGCCAGCAGGAGGGAGGAGGGGACCACTGAAGCTTTCTTT. It codes for CASRREEGTTEAFF.

The gene calls are TRBV5-1 and TRBJ2-7, with D uncertain. Trimming left V 0 bases short and J 5 bases short, with 9 bases between. This CDR3 spans 13 amino acids. CDR1 and CDR2 from the germline V gene are SGHRS and YFSETQ. The CDR3: CASSLGGWDEQYF. As DNA, the CDR3 is TGCGCCAGCAGCTTGGGGGGATGGGACGAGCAGTACTTC.

V usage is TRBV5-1 and J usage is TRBJ2-2; D call uncertain. The CDR3 contains 13 residues. Trimming took 5 bases from V and 2 from J, leaving 7 bases between them. In germline, CDR1 is SGHRS, CDR2 YFSETQ. CDR3 sequence: CASREGNTGELFF. CDR3 bases: TGCGCCAGCAGAGAAGGAAACACCGGGGAGCTGTTTTTT. The complete variable domain, with remaining parts taken from reference TRBV5-1 and TRBJ2-2, reads KAGVTQTPRYLIKTRGQQVTLSCSPISGHRSVSWYQQTPGQGLQFLFEYFSETQRNKGNFPGRFSGRQFSNSRSEMNVSTLELGDSALYLCASREGNTGELFFGEGSRLTVL.

In the case of this clone: Other DNA sequences in this sample translate to the same CDR3. The gene calls are TRBV19 and TRBJ2-7, with a possible D match to TRBD2 (5 bases). Germline V gives CDR1 LNHDA, CDR2 SQIVND (reference sequence). V lost 1 base and J 0 bases, leaving 7 bases between the germline ends. This CDR3 comprises 14 residues. Here the CDR3 reads CASSIAGTSYEQYF. The CDR3, as DNA: TGTGCCAGTAGTATAGCGGGAACCTCCTACGAGCAGTACTTC.

The chain joins TRBV6-4 to TRBJ2-7; maybe TRBD2 (5 bases). The V and J ends lost 2 bases and 6 bases respectively, with 8 bases between them. The germline V gene encodes CDR1 MRHNA and CDR2 SNTAGT. The CDR3 is 12 residues long. The CDR3 sequence: CASSDGGAEQYF. For the CDR3, the DNA is TGTGCCAGCAGTGACGGAGGAGCCGAGCAGTACTTC.

V usage is TRBV5-4 and J usage is TRBJ2-1; 9 bases line up with TRBD2. The CDR3 runs 15 residues. CDR1 and CDR2 from the germline V gene are SGHNT and YYREEE (reference sequence). The trim removed 2 bases at V and 6 bases at J, leaving 6 bases unmatched. The CDR3 loop is CASSLLAGRGNEQFF. The CDR3, as DNA: TGTGCCAGCAGCTTACTAGCGGGCCGCGGCAATGAGCAGTTCTTC.

The sample holds a few counts of this clone. This chain uses TRBV5-4 with TRBJ2-7; 8 bases line up with TRBD2. Germline V CDR1 and CDR2: SGHNT, YYREEE (reference sequence). The junction had 8 bases not matched to a gene; V was cut back by 0 bases and J by 0 bases. CDR3 size: 17 residues. CDR3 loop: CASSLGAASGSSYEQYF. The CDR3 nucleotides are TGTGCCAGCAGCTTGGGGGCTGCAAGCGGGAGCTCCTACGAGCAGTACTTC.

V and J are TRBV2 and TRBJ1-4; D uncertain. The CDR3 spans 12 residues. Trimming removed 6 bases from V and 7 bases from J, with 9 bases in between. Germline V gene data show CDR1 as SNHLY and CDR2 as FYNNEI. The CDR3 protein is CASRSDLEKLFF. The CDR3 DNA reads TGTGCCAGCAGAAGTGACCTTGAAAAACTGTTTTTT.

The chain recombines TRBV6-5 with TRBJ2-4, with a tentative D call TRBD1 (6 bases). V lost 2 bases, J lost 6 bases, and 14 bases lay in between. The CDR3 spans 15 residues. Germline V gene sequence: CDR1 MNHEY, CDR2 SVGAGI. CDR3 amino acids: CASSYSRGSPNIQYF. DNA of the CDR3: TGTGCCAGCAGTTACAGCAGGGGATCTCCAAACATTCAGTACTTC.

The V call is TRBV6-6, the J call TRBJ2-7, with D perhaps matching TRBD2 (6 bases). Looked up from germline, CDR1 is MNHNY and CDR2 is SVGAGI (reference sequence). There are 14 residues in the CDR3. The V end was cut by 6 bases, the J end by 3 bases, with 15 bases between. The chain's CDR3 is CASREFRENYEQYF. The CDR3 bases are TGTGCCAGCAGGGAATTCCGGGAGAACTACGAGCAGTACTTC.

This clone was found once. The DNA of the CDR3 is TGTGCCAGCAGAACAGGGGGGAAGCCCCTCCACTTT. Protein product: CASRTGGKPLHF. The rearrangement joins TRBV27 to TRBJ1-6, with 8 nucleotides matching TRBD1. V shed 6 bases and J 13 bases; nucleotides not matched to a gene: 5. This CDR3 region has 12 residues. CDR1 is MNHEY, CDR2 SMNVEV, per germline (reference sequence).

The chain links TRBV18 to TRBJ1-2; TRBD1 matches at 7 bases. CDR1 is KGHSH and CDR2 is LQKENI in the germline V gene. CDR3 length equals 15 residues. V was pared by 4 bases and J by 3 bases, with 8 bases of the junction left unmatched. As DNA, the CDR3 is TGTGCCAGCTCACTTGGACAGGAATCTCACTATGGCTACACCTTC. It yields the protein CASSLGQESHYGYTF.

This sequence joins TRBV19 and TRBJ1-1; 8 nucleotides match TRBD1. V shed 4 bases and J 6 bases; nucleotides not matched to a gene: 4. CDR1 and CDR2 (germline): LNHDA, SQIVND (reference sequence). The CDR3 sequence is 13 residues long. The CDR3 sequence: CASSRGQGAEAFF. The CDR3 coding sequence is TGTGCCAGTAGTAGAGGACAGGGCGCTGAAGCTTTCTTT. Complete variable domain (other parts from reference TRBV19 and TRBJ1-1): DGGITQSPKYLFRKEGQNVTLSCEQNLNHDAMYWYRQDPGQGLRLIYYSQIVNDFQKGDIAEGYSVSREKKESFPLTVTSAQKNPTAFYLCASSRGQGAEAFFGQGTRLTVV.

This chain links TRBV4-1 with TRBJ2-7; D gene uncertain. Between the trimmed V and J ends, which lost 4 bases and 2 bases, there was a span of 15 bases. This CDR3 has 15 amino acids. CDR1 MGHRA and CDR2 YSYEKL come from the germline V gene. The CDR3: CASSPSLSAAYEQYF. The CDR3 DNA follows: TGCGCCAGCAGCCCCTCCTTGTCTGCTGCCTACGAGCAGTACTTC.

The rearrangement uses TRBV19 and TRBJ1-3; D gene ambiguous. Trimming left V 6 bases short and J 0 bases short, with 9 bases between. CDR1 LNHDA and CDR2 SQIVND come from the germline V gene (reference sequence). The CDR3 is 14 amino acids. The CDR3 reads CASRVTSSGNTIYF. CDR3 nucleotides: TGTGCCAGTAGAGTCACAAGCTCTGGAAACACCATATATTTT.

This clone was observed a handful of times. This chain uses TRBV7-2 with TRBJ2-7, with D tentatively TRBD1 (5 bases). Germline loops: CDR1 SGHTA, CDR2 FQGNSA. CDR3 length: 14 residues. Trimming stripped 1 base from V and 4 bases from J, with 11 bases between. CDR3 in amino acids: CASSLGGAVYEQYF. CDR3 bases: TGTGCCAGCAGCTTAGGGGGCGCGGTATACGAGCAGTACTTC.

This chain connects TRBV6-5 to TRBJ2-3; 7 nucleotides agree with TRBD2. This CDR3 contains 14 residues. Germline V gene lookup returns CDR1 MNHEY and CDR2 SVGAGI. V lost 7 bases and J lost 4; bases outside the gene matches: 8. In nucleotides, the CDR3 is TGTGCCAGCATCCTTCGGGACTATTCAGATACGCAGTATTTT. Protein: CASILRDYSDTQYF.

V gene TRBV28 combines with J gene TRBJ1-5; 8 positions match TRBD1. Germline V CDR1 and CDR2: MDHEN, SYDVKM. Trimming cost V 5 bases and J 7 bases; bases outside gene matches: 10. The length of the CDR3 is 15 residues. CDR3 in amino acids: CASSPNDRGGQPQHF. For the CDR3, the DNA is TGTGCCAGCAGTCCAAATGACAGGGGTGGACAGCCCCAGCATTTT.

The genes are TRBV5-1 and TRBJ2-3; TRBD2 matches 10 bases. V was pared by 4 bases and J by 5 bases, with 7 bases of the junction left unmatched. The CDR3 extends over 15 amino acids. The V gene's germline CDR1 is SGHRS and CDR2 YFSETQ. CDR3 protein: CASSGLAGDRDTQYF. CDR3 sequence (DNA): TGCGCCAGCAGCGGCCTAGCGGGAGATAGAGATACGCAGTATTTT.

This chain's CDR3 is CASRTAGTGLYGYTF. In DNA form, the CDR3 reads TGTGCCAGTAGAACCGCCGGGACAGGGTTATATGGCTACACCTTC. J is TRBJ1-2 and V is TRBV19; 9 bases are a match to TRBD1. This CDR3 is 15 amino acids long. Germline trimming cut 6 bases from V and 5 bases from J; bases unmatched to any gene: 10. Per the germline V gene, CDR1 is LNHDA and CDR2 is SQIVND (reference sequence).

This clone was counted between two and nine times. This chain uses TRBV10-1 with TRBJ1-2; D is unclear. Trimming took off 4 bases at V and 2 bases at J, with 11 bases between the two ends. Germline V gene lookup returns CDR1 WNHNN and CDR2 SYGVQD (reference sequence). The CDR3 is made up of 14 amino acids. The CDR3 here is CASSVRQANYGYTF. The CDR3 DNA reads TGCGCCAGCAGTGTGCGGCAGGCGAACTATGGCTACACCTTC.

This chain connects TRBV3-1 (or the pseudogene TRBV3-2) to TRBJ2-1; TRBD2 matches 13 bases. Per the germline V gene, CDR1 is LGHDT and CDR2 is YNNKEL (reference sequence). The CDR3 extends over 19 amino acids. V gave up 5 bases and J gave up 4 bases; unmatched junction bases: 14. The DNA of the CDR3 is TGTGCCAGCAGCTCGATCACTAGCGGGAGGGCCGGGGAATACAATGAGCAGTTCTTC. It translates to CASSSITSGRAGEYNEQFF.